These 19 T cell receptor beta chains were all obtained from the same sample, sequenced in a study of T cell responses to AZD1222 COVID-19 vaccine. Repertoires were generated with immunoSEQ multiplex PCR, while TCRdb's copy carries only in-frame clones and drops some. The repertoire consists of 180,000 or so clones, with less than 95% occurring once and the leading ten covering about 0.6%. The input for sequencing was peripheral blood, taken on day 0 of AZD1222 vaccination. The receptor source for this set is an adult in good health.

The chain employs TRBV27 and TRBJ2-7, with D possibly being TRBD1 (6 bases). From germline, CDR1 is MNHEY and CDR2 SMNVEV (reference sequence). The CDR3 contains 14 residues. V shed 2 bases and J shed 4 bases, with 12 bases lying between them. The CDR3 spells CASSLGVGGYEQYF. CDR3 nucleotides: TGTGCCAGCAGTTTAGGTGTAGGGGGATACGAGCAGTACTTC.

V is TRBV25-1 and J is TRBJ2-1; a possible D gene is TRBD1 (6 bases). Trimming took 6 bases from V and 6 from J, leaving 9 bases between them. The CDR3 length is 12 residues. Germline CDR1 reads MGHDK; CDR2 reads SYGVNS. The CDR3 DNA follows: TGTGCCAGCAGGGACAGTGGCAATGAGCAGTTCTTC. Translated, it gives CASRDSGNEQFF.

This sequence joins TRBV6-4 and TRBJ2-2; TRBD2 aligns across 9 bases. Germline CDR1 and CDR2: MRHNA and SNTAGT. After removal of 3 bases from V and 5 bases from J, the junction contained 4 bases not matched to a gene. The CDR3 contains 15 residues. The CDR3 reads CASSEEAGGTGELFF. CDR3 DNA sequence: TGTGCCAGCAGTGAAGAGGCGGGAGGGACCGGGGAGCTGTTTTTT.

This rearrangement joins TRBV7-8 to TRBJ1-1, with 7 bases that match TRBD1. V shed 5 bases and J 5 bases; nucleotides not matched to a gene: 5. Germline CDR1 is SGHVS and CDR2 is FQNEAQ. The CDR3 totals 13 residues. CDR3 region: CASSPDRETEAFF. For the CDR3, the DNA is TGTGCCAGCAGCCCCGACAGGGAAACTGAAGCTTTCTTT.

This chain links TRBV30 with TRBJ2-6, with D possibly TRBD2 on 5 matching bases. Germline CDR1 is GTSNPN and CDR2 is SVGIG (reference sequence). The V gene lost 0 bases and the J gene lost 3 bases, with 9 bases spanning the gap. The CDR3 has 15 residues. The DNA of the CDR3 is TGTGCCTGGAGTGTATCCGGGATTGGGGCCAACGTCCTGACTTTC. Protein product: CAWSVSGIGANVLTF.

This rearrangement joins TRBV7-9 to TRBJ2-1; 10 nucleotides match TRBD2. The CDR3 sequence is 15 residues long. Germline CDR1 reads SEHNR; CDR2 reads FQNEAQ (reference sequence). Germline trimming cut 1 base from V and 9 bases from J; bases unmatched to any gene: 6. CDR3 DNA: TGTGCCAGCAGCTTAGGCACTAGCGGGACCGGTGAGCAGTTCTTC. Amino acid sequence: CASSLGTSGTGEQFF.

The chain joins TRBV10-2 to TRBJ1-1, with a weak D call TRBD1 (5 bases). V gave up 9 bases and J gave up 1 base, with 6 bases separating them. The CDR3 sequence is 11 residues long. Germline values: CDR1 WSHSY, CDR2 SAAADI. CDR3 loop: CASTGNTEAFF. CDR3 bases: TGCGCCAGTACAGGGAACACTGAAGCTTTCTTT.

V is TRBV6-5 and J is TRBJ2-1, with TRBD2 as a possible D gene (6 bases). Germline V gene sequence: CDR1 MNHEY, CDR2 SVGAGI. Between the trimmed V and J ends, which lost 7 bases and 10 bases, there was a span of 23 bases. This CDR3 contains 15 residues. CDR3 in amino acids: CASKPGGGETGEQFF. CDR3 bases: TGTGCCAGCAAGCCAGGAGGCGGGGAGACGGGGGAGCAGTTCTTC.

The rearrangement joins TRBV21-1 to TRBJ2-1; TRBD2 reflects the table's D call only, with no check against the DNA. TRBV21-1 is given as a pseudogene. The CDR3 runs 19 residues. DNA of the CDR3: TGTGCCAGCAGCAAAGCGCTTTCCGCTAGCGGGAGAGGGAACAATGAGCAGTTCTTC. Translated: CASSKALSASGRGNNEQFF.

The chain recombines TRBV3-1 (or the pseudogene TRBV3-2) with TRBJ2-3; no definite D call. Germline lookup yields CDR1 LGHDT and CDR2 YNNKEL (reference sequence). V dropped 4 bases and J dropped 2 bases, with 4 bases sitting between them. The CDR3 sequence is 12 residues long. The CDR3 protein is CASSLFTDTQYF. DNA of the CDR3: TGTGCCAGCAGCCTCTTCACAGATACGCAGTATTTT.

The rearrangement joins TRBV7-9 to TRBJ2-1; TRBD2 aligns across 11 bases. The germline CDR1 and CDR2 sequences are SEHNR and FQNEAQ (reference sequence). This CDR3 has 14 residues. Trimming took 5 bases from V and 6 from J; bases not matched to a gene: 3. DNA of the CDR3: TGTGCCAGCAGCGAACTAGCGGGAGCCAATGAGCAGTTCTTC. Its protein is CASSELAGANEQFF.

This rearrangement joins TRBV25-1 to TRBJ2-1; 13 bases map to TRBD2. The trim removed 5 bases at V and 2 bases at J, leaving 6 bases unmatched. This CDR3 has 17 amino acids. Germline V gene lookup returns CDR1 MGHDK and CDR2 SYGVNS. CDR3 protein: CASSRTSGRSTYNEQFF. The CDR3 bases are TGTGCCAGCAGTAGGACTAGCGGGAGATCGACCTACAATGAGCAGTTCTTC.

The chain has TRBV7-9 and TRBJ2-7; D could derive from TRBD1 or TRBD2 (5 bases each). The V gene lost 5 bases and the J gene lost 4 bases, with 21 bases spanning the gap. The CDR3 runs 16 residues. Germline CDR1 reads SEHNR; CDR2 reads FQNEAQ (reference sequence). CDR3 protein: CASSTRWDRDGYEQYF. The CDR3 nucleotides read TGTGCCAGCAGCACCCGGTGGGACCGTGATGGGTACGAGCAGTACTTC.

The chain recombines TRBV19 with TRBJ2-1, with D perhaps matching TRBD1 (6 bases). The CDR3 has 14 amino acids. Germline V gene sequence: CDR1 LNHDA, CDR2 SQIVND (reference sequence). Trimming pared 4 bases from V and 3 bases from J, leaving 10 bases between. Here the CDR3 DNA reads TGTGCCAGTAGTACCCCGGACAGCTACAATGAGCAGTTCTTC. Amino acids: CASSTPDSYNEQFF. Using reference TRBV19 and TRBJ2-1 for the parts outside the CDR3, the full variable domain is DGGITQSPKYLFRKEGQNVTLSCEQNLNHDAMYWYRQDPGQGLRLIYYSQIVNDFQKGDIAEGYSVSREKKESFPLTVTSAQKNPTAFYLCASSTPDSYNEQFFGPGTRLTVL.

This clone occurred once. The V and J genes are TRBV2 and TRBJ1-2; TRBD1 aligns across 9 bases. CDR1 is SNHLY and CDR2 is FYNNEI in the germline V gene. V gave up 5 bases and J gave up 8 bases; unmatched junction bases: 9. This CDR3 is 14 amino acids long. The CDR3 nucleotides read TGTGCCAGCAGTCTACAGGGGGCTTACGGCGGCTACACCTTC. It specifies CASSLQGAYGGYTF.

The genes are TRBV28 and TRBJ1-2; no clear D. The CDR3 is 14 residues long. The V end was cut by 7 bases, the J end by 0 bases, with 12 bases between. Germline-derived CDR1 and CDR2 are MDHEN and SYDVKM. Here the CDR3 DNA reads TGTGCCAGCACCCCAGGACCCGCTAACTATGGCTACACCTTC. This codes for CASTPGPANYGYTF.

This sequence joins TRBV7-9 and TRBJ1-6; D call uncertain. Germline CDR1 and CDR2: SEHNR and FQNEAQ (reference sequence). The ends were cut back, 4 bases at V and 8 bases at J, with 6 bases in the middle. This CDR3 spans 12 amino acids. CDR3 residues: CASSSLDSPLHF. The CDR3 region has the DNA TGTGCCAGCAGCTCTCTGGATTCACCCCTCCACTTT.

CDR3 sequence (DNA): TGTGCCAGCAGCCTTCTCCAGGGGGCGCAGGGCACCGGGGAGCTGTTTTTT. Protein product: CASSLLQGAQGTGELFF. The chain employs TRBV7-9 and TRBJ2-2; TRBD1 agrees at 8 bases. The CDR3 loop spans 17 amino acids. Losses at the gene ends were 5 bases for V and 4 bases for J; bases not matched to a gene: 12. Germline-derived CDR1 and CDR2 are SEHNR and FQNEAQ (reference sequence). Variable domain in full (rest from reference TRBV7-9 and TRBJ2-2): DTGVSQNPRHKITKRGQNVTFRCDPISEHNRLYWYRQTLGQGPEFLTYFQNEAQLEKSRLLSDRFSAERPKGSFSTLEIQRTEQGDSAMYLCASSLLQGAQGTGELFFGEGSRLTVL.

The V and J genes are TRBV7-3 and TRBJ1-5; TRBD1 matches 7 bases. From germline, CDR1 is SGHTA and CDR2 FQGTGA. The junction had 12 bases not matched to a gene; V was cut back by 5 bases and J by 5 bases. There are 16 residues in the CDR3. This CDR3 reads CASSMGTAEGYQPQHF. CDR3 in DNA: TGTGCCAGCAGCATGGGGACAGCCGAAGGGTATCAGCCCCAGCATTTT. Full variable domain (rest looked up from reference TRBV7-3 and TRBJ1-5): GAGVSQTPSNKVTEKGKYVELRCDPISGHTALYWYRQSLGQGPEFLIYFQGTGAADDSGLPNDRFFAVRPEGSVSTLKIQRTERGDSAVYLCASSMGTAEGYQPQHFGDGTRLSIL.